A selection of T cell receptor beta chains follows, all from one sample in a study of cytomegalovirus exposure and HLA in healthy donors. Only in-frame clones appear in the TCRdb table, and some are missing; sequencing was by immunoSEQ multiplex PCR. The table has about 220,000 clones, under 80% seen once. Sequencing input: PBMCs. The receptors come from a woman in her 30s in good health and CMV-seronegative. CDR3s include the opening cysteine and the closing phenylalanine or tryptophan. D genes are given only for firm matches. Size is omitted from some rows. Given values are once, few, many or a class for expanded clones.

V gene	clone size	D gene	J gene	CDR3 DNA	CDR3 protein
TRBV25-1	-	-	TRBJ2-1	TGTGCCACCAGTGAGGGGCGTAGCTCCTACAATGAGCAGTTCTTC	CATSEGRSSYNEQFF
TRBV11-3	few	-	TRBJ1-2	TGTGCCAGCAGCTTTAGAGGATCCTATGGCTACACCTTC	CASSFRGSYGYTF
TRBV30	-	-	TRBJ2-7	TGTGCCTGTAAGGGGATCTACGAGCAGTACTTC	CACKGIYEQYF
TRBV19	few	TRBD1	TRBJ2-5	TGTGCCAGTAGCCAGGACAGGGCCCAGACCCAGTACTTC	CASSQDRAQTQYF
TRBV30	-	TRBD2	TRBJ2-1	TGTGCTTGGAGACTAGCGGGAGGGCCGGGGAATGAGCAGTTCTTC	CAWRLAGGPGNEQFF
TRBV19	few	-	TRBJ1-1	TGTGCCAGTAGTCCCCCGCGGGGCGTGAACACTGAAGCTTTCTTT	CASSPPRGVNTEAFF
TRBV19	-	-	TRBJ1-2	TGTGCCAGTAGTGAGGAGGCCACAGCTAACTATGGCTACACCTTC	CASSEEATANYGYTF
TRBV21-1	-	-	TRBJ1-1	TGTGCCAGCAGCAAAGCGCGGCGCAACAGGGAGGGGGAAGGCACTGAAGCTTTCTTT	CASSKARRNREGEGTEAFF
TRBV4-1	-	-	TRBJ1-2	TGCGCCAGCAGCCAAGAAAGACAGGTGGTCCACTTGGGCTACACCTTC	CASSQERQVVHLGYTF
TRBV6-5	-	TRBD1	TRBJ1-4	TGTGCCAGCAGTCCCGCCAGGGGGCGCTTTGAAAAACTGTTTTTT	CASSPARGRFEKLFF
TRBV25-1	-	TRBD1	TRBJ1-2	TGTGCCAGCAGTGAGCGCTTCGGACAGGGCGCCTATGGCTACACCTTC	CASSERFGQGAYGYTF
TRBV19	-	TRBD1	TRBJ1-1	TGTGCCAGTAGCGAATGGGACAGGATAAGGGGTGAGGCTTTCTTT	CASSEWDRIRGEAFF
TRBV6-6	-	TRBD2	TRBJ2-1	TGTGCCAGCAGGCGCCAGCGGGAGACCTACAATGAGCAGTTCTTC	CASRRQRETYNEQFF
TRBV6-5	-	-	TRBJ1-5	TGTGCCAGCAGCGGGAGTAGCAATCAGCCCCAGCATTTT	CASSGSSNQPQHF
TRBV19	-	TRBD1	TRBJ1-2	TGTGCCAGTAGTGATTGGGACAGGGGGCCGGGCACCTTC	CASSDWDRGPGTF
TRBV6-1	few	TRBD2	TRBJ2-5	TGTGCCAGCAGCAACCTAGCGGGGCTCCAAGAGACCCAGTACTTC	CASSNLAGLQETQYF
TRBV21-1	-	-	TRBJ2-5	TGTGCCAGCAGCACAAGGGGATTCCGGCAAGAGACCCAGTACTTC	CASSTRGFRQETQYF
TRBV2	few	-	TRBJ1-4	TGTGCCAGCAGTAATGGGGCAATTCAGGAAAAACTGTTTTTT	CASSNGAIQEKLFF
TRBV10-2	once	-	TRBJ2-7	TGCGCCAGCAGTGAGTCAGGGAGAGCCTACGAGCAGTACTTC	CASSESGRAYEQYF
TRBV11-2	-	TRBD1	TRBJ1-3	TGTGCCAGCAGCCCGGGACAGAGCTCTGGAAACACCATATATTTT	CASSPGQSSGNTIYF
TRBV5-1	-	TRBD1	TRBJ1-4	TGCGCCAGCAGCTCTTACGGCGGACAGGGGGCCGAAAAACTGTTTTTT	CASSSYGGQGAEKLFF
TRBV7-2	-	-	TRBJ2-7	TGTGCCAGCAGCCCAAGTCGGGCCTGGGGGGACGAGCAGTACTTC	CASSPSRAWGDEQYF
TRBV18	-	-	TRBJ1-1	TGTGCCAGCTCACCTCGCACACAGAACACTGAAGCTTTCTTT	CASSPRTQNTEAFF
TRBV6-1	once	TRBD1	TRBJ2-7	TGTGCCAGCAGTGATGGACAGGGGCCCTACGAGCAGTACTTC	CASSDGQGPYEQYF
TRBV11-2	-	-	TRBJ1-2	TGTGCCAGCAGCGGCAACTATGGCTACACCTTC	CASSGNYGYTF
TRBV27	-	TRBD1	TRBJ1-1	TGTGCCAGCAGCGACCTGAGGGGGCGGACTGAAGCTTTCTTT	CASSDLRGRTEAFF
TRBV7-3	once	-	TRBJ2-3	TGTGCCAGCAGCTCCTCCGCCCCGGGGGGCACAGATACGCAGTATTTT	CASSSSAPGGTDTQYF
TRBV19	-	-	TRBJ1-1	TGTGCCAGTAGTGCCCCGCACCTGAGGACTGAAGCTTTCTTT	CASSAPHLRTEAFF
TRBV5-1	few	TRBD2	TRBJ2-3	TGCGCCAGCAGCTCGCTTCCAGCGGGGGGAGATACGCAGTATTTT	CASSSLPAGGDTQYF
TRBV5-6	-	-	TRBJ1-1	TGTGCCAGCAGCTTGGCGGGGAACACTGAAGCTTTCTTT	CASSLAGNTEAFF
TRBV19	-	TRBD1	TRBJ2-3	TGTGCCAGTAGTACCTCCACAGGGGGAACAGATACGCAGTATTTT	CASSTSTGGTDTQYF
TRBV2	-	TRBD1	TRBJ1-1	TGTGCCAGCAGCACAGGGGGCGGCTTGTCTTTCTTT	CASSTGGGLSFF
TRBV14	-	-	TRBJ1-4	TGTGCCAGCAGCCTAGGGACTTGGGAAAAACTGTTTTTT	CASSLGTWEKLFF
TRBV6-6	-	-	TRBJ1-1	TGTGCCAGCAGTTACCTACAGGGGAACACTGAAGCTTTCTTT	CASSYLQGNTEAFF
TRBV25-1	-	-	TRBJ1-1	TGTGCCAGCAAGTACGGCGGGGAAGGAGTCACTGAAGCTTTCTTT	CASKYGGEGVTEAFF
TRBV4-2	-	-	TRBJ2-1	TGTGCCAGCAGCCAAGTAAAGGATCATACCGGGACATATTACAATGAGCAGTTCTTC	CASSQVKDHTGTYYNEQFF
TRBV4-2	-	-	TRBJ2-7	TGTGCCAGCAGCCAAGATCCCCGAGCTAGCCCCTACGAGCAGTACTTC	CASSQDPRASPYEQYF
TRBV5-1	-	-	TRBJ2-3	TGCGCCAGCAGCAGCGGTGGAGTGGGAGATACGCAGTATTTT	CASSSGGVGDTQYF
TRBV6-5	-	-	TRBJ2-7	TGTGCCAGCTCTAGGGGGGGAGCGGTGTCGAGGGAGCAGTACTTC	CASSRGGAVSREQYF
TRBV9	-	-	TRBJ2-5	TGTGCCAGCAGCGTAGGCGACAGGCCCTACCAAGAGACCCAGTACTTC	CASSVGDRPYQETQYF
TRBV4-1	-	-	TRBJ2-3	TGCGCCAGCAGTTCCTGGGGGCTCACAGATACGCAGTATTTT	CASSSWGLTDTQYF
TRBV7-8	once	-	TRBJ2-7	TGTGCCAGCAGCTTAGCGGGGGAGGAGGGTTCCTACGAGCAGTACTTC	CASSLAGEEGSYEQYF
TRBV20-1	-	-	TRBJ2-5	TGCAGTCCTCGGTATCTGGAGACCCAGTACTTC	CSPRYLETQYF
TRBV30	-	-	TRBJ1-1	TGTGCCTGGACTCTCCGGGACACGGCTTTCTTT	CAWTLRDTAFF
TRBV9	-	TRBD2	TRBJ2-1	TGTGCCAGCAGCGTAGAGAGTAGCGGGGGGAAGGATGAGCAGTTCTTC	CASSVESSGGKDEQFF
TRBV9	-	-	TRBJ2-3	TGTGCCAGCAGCGTAGAGGGGTATAGTGGGCAGTATTTT	CASSVEGYSGQYF
TRBV6-5	-	TRBD2	TRBJ2-5	TGTGCCAGCAGTTACTCGCCAGCGGGGGAAGAGACCCAGTACTTC	CASSYSPAGEETQYF
TRBV5-8	-	TRBD1	TRBJ1-5	TGTGCCAGCAGCCCTCGGACAGGGCGAGGCAATCAGCCCCAGCATTTT	CASSPRTGRGNQPQHF
TRBV4-2	-	-	TRBJ1-1	TGTGCCAGCACCTACATTCCCGGGACACCGAACACTGAAGCTTTCTTT	CASTYIPGTPNTEAFF
TRBV25-1	few	-	TRBJ2-7	TGTGCGAGGAGGGTGGGTCTGTACGAGCAGTACTTC	CARRVGLYEQYF
TRBV2	-	-	TRBJ2-2	TGTGCCAGCAGTGGAGAAGCGGGTACGCGTGTCACCGGGGAGCTGTTTTTT	CASSGEAGTRVTGELFF
TRBV25-1	-	-	TRBJ1-3	TGTGCCAGCTCCCGAGGTTTAAACTCTGGAAACACCATATATTTT	CASSRGLNSGNTIYF
TRBV5-1	-	TRBD2	TRBJ2-7	TGCGCCAGCAGCCTAGAGCGGGAGGGCTACGAGCAGTACTTC	CASSLEREGYEQYF
TRBV5-4	-	-	TRBJ2-5	TGTGCCAGCAGCTTCACGGGTGGCGAGACCCAGTACTTC	CASSFTGGETQYF
TRBV10-3	-	-	TRBJ1-2	TGTGCCATCAGGGACAGCACCTATGGCTACACCTTC	CAIRDSTYGYTF
TRBV9	-	TRBD1	TRBJ1-3	TGTGCCAGCAGCGCTTCAGGGACAGGGGGAATGCCTGGAAACACCATATATTTT	CASSASGTGGMPGNTIYF